This T cell receptor (beta chain) is from a study of tumor-infiltrating lymphocytes in localized non-small cell lung cancer. Turning to the study itself: Patients included smokers and never-smokers with various histologies, some sampled after neoadjuvant chemotherapy. Tumor tissue and non-adjacent uninvolved lung came from each patient.

As regards this clone: Its target is not known.

Only in-frame clones appear in the TCRdb table, and some are missing; sequencing was by immunoSEQ multiplex PCR. The top ten clones hold about 7.4% of a sample with fewer than 8,500 clones, 74% of them seen once. Looked up from germline, CDR1 is SNHLY and CDR2 is FYNNEI. Trimming took 3 bases from V and 8 from J; bases not matched to a gene: 6. The CDR3 has 15 amino acids. Whole-study findings and limits: Not all patients were TCR sequenced, owing to tissue quantity. Different pieces of the same tissue were used for each assay.

This clonotype originated in a human donor with non-small cell lung cancer. Sequencing used uninvolved lung tissue not adjacent to the tumor. V is TRBV2 and J is TRBJ1-4; 10 bases line up with TRBD1. The CDR3 DNA sequence: TGTGCCAGCAGTGACGGGGACAGGGGTGGGGAAAAACTGTTTTTT. Amino acids: CASSDGDRGGEKLFF.